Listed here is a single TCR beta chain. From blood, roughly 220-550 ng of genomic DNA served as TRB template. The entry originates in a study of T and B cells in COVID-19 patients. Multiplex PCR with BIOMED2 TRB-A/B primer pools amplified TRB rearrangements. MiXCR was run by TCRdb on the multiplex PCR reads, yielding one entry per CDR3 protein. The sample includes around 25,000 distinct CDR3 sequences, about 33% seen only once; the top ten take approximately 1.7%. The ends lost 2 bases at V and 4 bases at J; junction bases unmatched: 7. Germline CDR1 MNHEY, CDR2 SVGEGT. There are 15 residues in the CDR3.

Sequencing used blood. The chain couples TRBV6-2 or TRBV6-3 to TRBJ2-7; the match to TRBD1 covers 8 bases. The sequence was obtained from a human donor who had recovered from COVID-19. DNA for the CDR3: TGTGCCAGCAGTTACCCGGACAGGGTAGGGTACGAGCAGTACTTC. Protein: CASSYPDRVGYEQYF.